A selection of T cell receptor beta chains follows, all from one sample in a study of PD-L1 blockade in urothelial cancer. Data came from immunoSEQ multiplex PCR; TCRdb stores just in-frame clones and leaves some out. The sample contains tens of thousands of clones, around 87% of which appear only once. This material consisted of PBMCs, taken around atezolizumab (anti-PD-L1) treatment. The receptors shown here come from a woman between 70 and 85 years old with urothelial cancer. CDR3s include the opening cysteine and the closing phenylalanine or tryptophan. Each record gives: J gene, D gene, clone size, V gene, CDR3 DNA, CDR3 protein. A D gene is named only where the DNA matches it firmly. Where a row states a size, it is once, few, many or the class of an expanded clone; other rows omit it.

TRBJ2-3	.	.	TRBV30	TGTGCCTGGAAGGAGACAGCAGACACAGATACGCAGTATTTT	CAWKETADTDTQYF
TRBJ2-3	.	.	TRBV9	TGTGCCAGCAGCGTAGCTCCTGTTAGCACAGATACGCAGTATTTT	CASSVAPVSTDTQYF
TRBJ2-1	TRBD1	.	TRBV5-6	TGTGCCAGCAGCTTGGGGACAGGAGGACAGTTCTTC	CASSLGTGGQFF
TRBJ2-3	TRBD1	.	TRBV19	TGTGCCAGTAGTATGCGGGACAGGGAAACAGATACGCAGTATTTT	CASSMRDRETDTQYF
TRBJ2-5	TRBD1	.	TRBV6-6	TGTGCCAGCAGCAGGACAAGCCAGGGGGCGGGAGAGACCCAGTACTTC	CASSRTSQGAGETQYF
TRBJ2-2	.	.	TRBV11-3	TGTGCCAGCAGCCTGGGCAGTAACGGGGAGCTGTTTTTT	CASSLGSNGELFF
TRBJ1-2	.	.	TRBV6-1	TGTGCCAGCAGTGAATTTACAGGCCCCTATGGCTACACCTTC	CASSEFTGPYGYTF
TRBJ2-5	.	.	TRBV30	TGTGCCTGGAGTGTGACCGGGGAGACCCAGTACTTC	CAWSVTGETQYF
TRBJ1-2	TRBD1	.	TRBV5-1	TGCGCCAGCAGCTTGGGTAGGGGGCAGGGCTATGGCTACACCTTC	CASSLGRGQGYGYTF
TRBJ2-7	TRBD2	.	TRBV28	TGTGCCAGCAGTATTGCGATAGCGGGAGGTTACGAGCAGTACTTC	CASSIAIAGGYEQYF
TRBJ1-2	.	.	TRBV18	TGTGCCAGCTCAGAACAACAGGGACGAAGCTATGGCTACACCTTC	CASSEQQGRSYGYTF
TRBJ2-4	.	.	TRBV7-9	TGTGCCAGCAGCCGCACAAGGAGCTGGAACATTCAGTACTTC	CASSRTRSWNIQYF
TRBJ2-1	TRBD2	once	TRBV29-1	TGCAGCGTTGGCGGGGGAGGTGAGCAGTTCTTC	CSVGGGGEQFF
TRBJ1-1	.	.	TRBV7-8	TGTGCCAGCAGCCTAGGCGGGGGGTGGGCTGAAGCTTTCTTT	CASSLGGGWAEAFF
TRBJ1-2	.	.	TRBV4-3	TGCGCCAGCAGCCAAGGGTTGACAGCAGGGGTATATCTCGGCTACACCTTC	CASSQGLTAGVYLGYTF
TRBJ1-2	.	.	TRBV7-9	TGTGCCAGCAGCTTACGGCCGACAGATGGCTACACCTTC	CASSLRPTDGYTF
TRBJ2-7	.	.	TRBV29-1	TGCAGCGCAGGACGGGGTGTAGGCCCCAATCTTCTCGGTGTCGAGCAGTACTTC	CSAGRGVGPNLLGVEQYF
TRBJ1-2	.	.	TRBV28	TGTGCCAGCGGGCTACAGGGTGGCTACACCTTC	CASGLQGGYTF
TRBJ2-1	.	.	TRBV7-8	TGTGCCAGCAGCTTTGTGCAGTCCTACAATGAGCAGTTCTTC	CASSFVQSYNEQFF
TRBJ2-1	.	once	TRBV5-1	TGCGCCAGCAGCCTGGGGAGGAGCAATGAGCAGTTCTTC	CASSLGRSNEQFF
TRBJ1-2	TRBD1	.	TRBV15	TGTGCCACCAGCAGAGATCTCGGGACAGGGGATGGCTACACCTTC	CATSRDLGTGDGYTF
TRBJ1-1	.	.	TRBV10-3	TGTGCCACCGGGGGTCTGGGCACTGAAGCTTTCTTT	CATGGLGTEAFF
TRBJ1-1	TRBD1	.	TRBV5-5	TGTGCCAGCAGCCGACAGGGGATGAACACTGAAGCTTTCTTT	CASSRQGMNTEAFF
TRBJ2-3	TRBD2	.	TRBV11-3	TGTGCCAGCAGCCTGGGACTAGCGGGACTCAGGGATACGCAGTATTTT	CASSLGLAGLRDTQYF
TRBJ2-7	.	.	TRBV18	TGTGCCAGCTCACCGCCCCAAGGGGGAGGGTACGAGCAGTACTTC	CASSPPQGGGYEQYF
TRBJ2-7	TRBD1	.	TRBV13	TGTGCCAGCAGCGCTGGGACAGGGTCCTACGAGCAGTACTTC	CASSAGTGSYEQYF
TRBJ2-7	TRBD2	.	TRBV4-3	TGCGCCAGCAGCCAAGGTGCGTGGGCTAGCGGGGCGCCGAGGGCCTACGAGCAGTACTTC	CASSQGAWASGAPRAYEQYF